The 23 T cell receptor beta chains below were found in one sample sequenced in a study of metastatic and nonmetastatic thyroid tumors. The entire patient cohort was treatment-naive prior to thyroid surgery. TCRdb reanalyzed the PCR reads via MiXCR. Among about 37,000 clones listed, 13% were seen once. Sequencing was carried out using blood. The receptor set was obtained from a female donor with papillary thyroid cancer or a benign thyroid nodule (not recorded which). Some clones in this sample may be carry-over from other donors' samples.

This clone has a count of ten or more. The chain combines TRBV20-1 with TRBJ2-7; TRBD1 matches 7 bases. CDR1 is DFQATT and CDR2 is SNEGSKA in the germline V gene (reference sequence). The trim removed 6 bases at V and 6 bases at J, leaving 14 bases unmatched. The CDR3 covers 14 residues. DNA for the CDR3: TGCAGTGCCGCCCGGGACAGTGGGGTAAGCGAGCAGTACTTC. Translation gives CSAARDSGVSEQYF.

This clone rates as medium-sized. This chain links TRBV6-1 with TRBJ2-7, with D possibly being TRBD1 (6 bases). The germline V and J ends were trimmed by 6 bases and 0 bases, with 12 bases remaining between them. Per the germline V gene, CDR1 is MNHNS and CDR2 is SASEGT. This CDR3 is 14 amino acids long. The CDR3 sequence: CASRPRDTSYEQYF. The CDR3 DNA is TGTGCCAGCAGACCCCGGGACACCTCCTACGAGCAGTACTTC.

This clone was counted at least ten times. The chain has TRBV12-3 or TRBV12-4 and TRBJ2-7; TRBD1 aligns across 10 bases. The junction had 8 bases not matched to a gene; V was cut back by 8 bases and J by 4 bases. CDR3 size: 14 residues. The CDR3 loop is CASGNRDRGYEQYF. The CDR3 DNA is TGTGCCAGCGGAAACCGGGACAGGGGTTACGAGCAGTACTTC.

CDR3 loop: CASKRDPNTGELFF. CDR3 bases: TGCGCCAGCAAGCGGGATCCGAACACCGGGGAGCTGTTTTTT. The V gene is TRBV5-1, the J gene TRBJ2-2; 7 bases fit TRBD2. V shed 6 bases and J 0 bases; nucleotides not matched to a gene: 2. Germline V CDR1 and CDR2: SGHRS, YFSETQ. The CDR3 loop spans 14 amino acids.

Concerning this clone itself: A much more abundant neighbour one base away suggests this may be a read error. The V call is TRBV5-6, the J call TRBJ2-5; weak D call: TRBD1 (5 bases). CDR1 and CDR2 from the germline V gene are SGHDT and YYEEEE. Trimming removed 4 bases at V and 3 bases at J, with 13 bases between. This CDR3 is 14 amino acids long. The CDR3 loop reads CASSKALGEETQYF. The CDR3 nucleotides read TGTGCCAGCAGCAAGGCATTAGGGGAAGAGACCCAGTACTTC.

At least ten counts were recorded for this clone. The chain carries TRBV28 and TRBJ2-2, with D tentatively TRBD1 or TRBD2 (5 bases each). This CDR3 has 15 residues. Trimming left V 2 bases short and J 5 bases short, with 12 bases between. The germline V gene encodes CDR1 MDHEN and CDR2 SYDVKM. CDR3: CASSLGGVSTGELFF. The DNA of the CDR3 is TGTGCCAGCAGTTTAGGGGGAGTTAGTACCGGGGAGCTGTTTTTT.

At least ten counts were recorded for this clone. The chain joins TRBV6-1 to TRBJ2-7; 7 bases align to TRBD2. The CDR3 has 13 amino acids. V lost 4 bases, J lost 4 bases, and 4 bases stayed unmatched. CDR1 is MNHNS, CDR2 SASEGT, per germline. Here the CDR3 DNA reads TGTGCCAGCAGTGCTCCGGGGGGATACGAGCAGTACTTC. Its protein product is CASSAPGGYEQYF.

J is TRBJ2-1 and V is TRBV19, with D perhaps TRBD2 (5 bases). This CDR3 comprises 12 residues. The germline gives CDR1 LNHDA, CDR2 SQIVND (reference sequence). V lost 5 bases to trimming and J lost 7 bases, with 9 bases between them. The CDR3 bases are TGTGCCAGTAGTCCTCGACTAAATGAGCAGTTCTTC. It translates to CASSPRLNEQFF.

This rearrangement joins TRBV12-3 or TRBV12-4 to TRBJ2-2, with a weak D call TRBD2 (5 bases). Trimming removed 8 bases at V and 3 bases at J, with 19 bases between. This CDR3 contains 16 residues. The CDR3 protein is CASAFVRALDTGELFF. In DNA form, the CDR3 reads TGTGCCAGCGCATTCGTGAGGGCCTTAGACACCGGGGAGCTGTTTTTT.

Note on this clone: Being one base from a much bigger clone, this may be a read error. The chain combines TRBV18 with TRBJ2-3; D is ambiguous. With 1 base removed from V and 4 bases from J, the gap between germline ends came to 12 bases. Looked up from germline, CDR1 is KGHSH and CDR2 is LQKENI. The CDR3 consists of 15 residues. CDR3 sequence reads: CASSPRDTGSDTQYF. The CDR3 DNA sequence: TGTGCCAGCTCACCACGAGATACCGGCTCAGATACGCAGTATTTT.

This clone showed up many times. The chain is built from TRBV19 and TRBJ2-2; TRBD1 agrees at 11 bases. CDR1 is LNHDA and CDR2 is SQIVND in the germline V gene (reference sequence). V shed 5 bases and J 7 bases; nucleotides not matched to a gene: 12. The CDR3 consists of 17 residues. The CDR3 DNA reads as TGTGCCAGTAGTCCCGGGACAGGGGGGTGGATGGTCGGGGAGCTGTTTTTT. Translating it yields CASSPGTGGWMVGELFF.

In this sample, this clone is medium-sized. This chain uses TRBV6-1 with TRBJ1-2, with 10 bases identical to TRBD1. Losses at the gene ends were 6 bases for V and 8 bases for J; bases not matched to a gene: 6. CDR1 is MNHNS and CDR2 is SASEGT in the germline V gene. The CDR3 covers 13 residues. The CDR3 loop is CASSGTGDRGYTF. The CDR3 DNA reads TGTGCCAGCAGCGGGACAGGGGATAGGGGCTACACCTTC.

Ten or more counts support this clone. The rearrangement links TRBV11-2 to TRBJ2-1; 8 nucleotides align to TRBD2. CDR3 size: 12 residues. CDR1 and CDR2 (germline): SGHAT, FQNNGV. V lost 8 bases, J lost 7 bases, and 4 bases stayed unmatched. The CDR3 loop is CASDGGRNEQFF. The CDR3 DNA reads TGTGCCAGCGATGGCGGGAGGAATGAGCAGTTCTTC.

This chain uses TRBV27 with TRBJ2-7, with D uncertain. Germline values: CDR1 MNHEY, CDR2 SMNVEV (reference sequence). Trimming left V 3 bases short and J 6 bases short, with 12 bases between. There are 13 residues in the CDR3. Here the CDR3 reads CASSFSRPGEQYF. The CDR3 coding sequence is TGTGCCAGCAGTTTCTCCCGACCGGGCGAGCAGTACTTC.

V is TRBV20-1 and J is TRBJ1-1; D not resolved. The germline V gene encodes CDR1 DFQATT and CDR2 SNEGSKA (reference sequence). The ends were cut back, 8 bases at V and 7 bases at J, with 23 bases in the middle. CDR3 length: 14 residues. The CDR3: CSFPRLTSGDEAFF. For the CDR3, the DNA is TGCAGTTTTCCTCGTTTAACCTCTGGTGATGAAGCTTTCTTT.

Many counts were recorded for this clone. V is TRBV5-6 and J is TRBJ2-7; D is uncertain. Germline values: CDR1 SGHDT, CDR2 YYEEEE. Trimming stripped 0 bases from V and 6 bases from J, with 13 bases between. The CDR3 runs to 14 residues. CDR3 in DNA: TGTGCCAGCAGCTTGGTTGGTTACAAGGGCGAGCAGTACTTC. Translated: CASSLVGYKGEQYF.

In this sample, this clone turned up many times. The chain links TRBV9 to TRBJ2-3; weak D call: TRBD2 (7 bases). Germline CDR1 is SGDLS and CDR2 is YYNGEE. This CDR3 comprises 16 residues. The V end was cut by 3 bases, the J end by 4 bases, with 18 bases between. The CDR3 nucleotides are TGTGCCAGCAGCGGAGGGGGGGCAGGGGTGGCAGATACGCAGTATTTT. The encoded protein is CASSGGGAGVADTQYF.

This clone has just a few counts. A much larger clone differs from this one at a single base, so this may be a read error. The V call is TRBV7-9, the J call TRBJ2-1; D remains unclear. Germline V gene data show CDR1 as SEHNR and CDR2 as FQNEAQ (reference sequence). This CDR3 has 13 amino acids. Trimming removed 5 bases at V and 6 bases at J, with 11 bases between. DNA of the CDR3: TGTGCCAGCAGCCTGACGACTGGCAATGAGCAGTTCTTC. This gives the protein CASSLTTGNEQFF.

CDR3 sequence: CASSLLAGGNNEQFF. DNA of the CDR3: TGTGCCAGCAGCTTACTAGCGGGAGGGAACAATGAGCAGTTCTTC. The chain has TRBV6-6 and TRBJ2-1; the match to TRBD2 covers 13 bases. V dropped 6 bases and J dropped 5; count of bases not matched to a gene: 4. The CDR3 consists of 15 residues. Germline CDR1 reads MNHNY; CDR2 reads SVGAGI (reference sequence).

In regard to this clone: The junction and the germline gene differ at one end; a read error may be behind it. The chain is built from TRBV19 and TRBJ2-1; 7 nucleotides align to TRBD2. From germline, CDR1 is LNHDA and CDR2 SQIVND (reference sequence). The CDR3 covers 14 residues. CDR3 loop: CSSSRTSGANEQFF. Here the CDR3 DNA reads TGTTCCAGTAGTCGGACGAGCGGGGCCAATGAGCAGTTCTTC.

This clone was detected many times. This chain connects TRBV20-1 to TRBJ2-1; D unresolved. There are 13 residues in the CDR3. V lost 0 bases, J lost 8 bases, and 11 bases lay in between. Germline CDR1 is DFQATT and CDR2 is SNEGSKA (reference sequence). In DNA form, the CDR3 reads TGCAGTGCTAGAGAGGCTAAGGCCGATGAGCAGTTCTTC. Amino acid sequence: CSAREAKADEQFF.

Ten or more counts support this clone. This rearrangement joins TRBV28 to TRBJ2-1; no definite D call. V lost 4 bases and J lost 7, with 5 bases in between. Germline CDR1 MDHEN, CDR2 SYDVKM. The CDR3 is 11 amino acids. DNA for the CDR3: TGTGCCAGCAGTTATAGAAATGAGCAGTTCTTC. This sequence encodes CASSYRNEQFF.

Note on this clone: A read error may produce the germline difference seen at one junction end. The CDR3 is CASFQSQGVKTEDFF. The CDR3 region has the DNA TGTGCCAGCTTCCAATCACAGGGAGTGAAAACTGAAGATTTCTTT. The rearrangement uses TRBV28 and TRBJ1-1; TRBD1 is a possible D gene (6 bases). The CDR3 totals 15 residues. Germline lookup yields CDR1 MDHEN and CDR2 SYDVKM. The variable domain in full, completed from reference TRBV28 and TRBJ1-1, reads DVKVTQSSRYLVKRTGEKVFLECVQDMDHENMFWYRQDPGLGLRLIYFSYDVKMKEKGDIPEGYSVSREKKERFSLILESASTNQTSMYLCASFQSQGVKTEDFFGQGTRLTVV.